These T cell receptor beta chains were read from a single sample in a study of neoadjuvant anti-PD-1 for oral cavity cancer. TCRdb's copy holds only in-frame clones and misses some; the assay was immunoSEQ multiplex PCR. The table records more than 9,500 clones, about three fifths of them present only once. The specimen comprised PBMCs, sampled after nivolumab (anti-PD-1) treatment. These receptors were taken from a person aged 40 to 85 with oral cavity squamous cell carcinoma. Each CDR3 is given with its conserved first and last residue. The order of the fields is CDR3 length, clone size, V gene, J gene, D gene, CDR3 DNA, CDR3 protein. A D gene is named only where the DNA matches it firmly. Clone size is shown for a subset of rows, as once, few, many or a class of expanded clone.

11,-,TRBV28,TRBJ2-1,-,TGTGCCAGCAGGACCGTAAATGAGCAGTTCTTC,CASRTVNEQFF
16,few,TRBV5-1,TRBJ1-1,TRBD1,TGCGCCAGCAGCCCGGACAGGGGACACCCTAACACTGAAGCTTTCTTT,CASSPDRGHPNTEAFF
16,-,TRBV5-6,TRBJ1-1,TRBD1,TGTGCCAGCAGCTTCCGACCGACAGGGGGCCCCACTGAAGCTTTCTTT,CASSFRPTGGPTEAFF
16,-,TRBV7-2,TRBJ2-2,-,TGTGCCAGCAGCCTCCTGACAGGCGGGCAGGGCGGGGAGCTGTTTTTT,CASSLLTGGQGGELFF
18,-,TRBV5-1,TRBJ2-1,TRBD2,TGCGCCAGCAGCTCACAACCCCGGACTAGCGGGGGAATCGGTGAGCAGTTCTTC,CASSSQPRTSGGIGEQFF
14,-,TRBV7-8,TRBJ2-3,-,TGTGCCAGCAGCTTAGGGCGGGGGCTAGATACGCAGTATTTT,CASSLGRGLDTQYF
15,once,TRBV9,TRBJ2-1,TRBD1,TGTGCCAGCAGCGCCGCCGGGACAGGGAGGGATGAGCAGTTCTTC,CASSAAGTGRDEQFF
15,few,TRBV28,TRBJ2-1,-,TGTGCCAGCACCTTGTTGGGGCGGACTGGGGGTGAGCAGTTCTTC,CASTLLGRTGGEQFF
16,-,TRBV5-1,TRBJ2-1,TRBD2,TGCGCCAGCAGCTTGAGGGCTAGCGGAGTATACAATGAGCAGTTCTTC,CASSLRASGVYNEQFF
13,-,TRBV5-1,TRBJ2-1,TRBD2,TGCGCCAGCAGCTTGGAGGGGACTAGAGGGCAGTTCTTC,CASSLEGTRGQFF
14,-,TRBV11-2,TRBJ1-6,TRBD1,TGTGCCAGCAGCTCCCACAGGGGAGGGTCACCCCTCCACTTT,CASSSHRGGSPLHF
19,-,TRBV7-2,TRBJ1-6,TRBD1,TGTGCCAGCAGCTTAGCGCTCAGTAGTACAGGGGGTAGTCGCTCACCCCTCCACTTT,CASSLALSSTGGSRSPLHF
13,once,TRBV5-7,TRBJ1-2,TRBD1,TGTGCCAGCAGCTGGACAGGGCCCTATGGCTACACCTTC,CASSWTGPYGYTF
14,few,TRBV10-3,TRBJ2-7,-,TGTGCCATCAGGATACAGGGAGGGTCCTACGAGCAGTACTTC,CAIRIQGGSYEQYF